This record concerns one T cell receptor beta chain sequence. This CDR3 comprises 15 residues. V trimming: 5 bases; J trimming: 6 bases; junction bases outside the gene matches: 7. Germline V gives CDR1 SGHTA, CDR2 FQGTGA. This record comes from a study of shared clonotypes between healthy human individuals. Clones were sequenced by immunoSEQ multiplex PCR, and TCRdb holds only the in-frame ones, with some missing. In the table there are some 2,400,000 clones, around 95% of which are singletons. Sequencing was performed on naive CD4+ T cells sorted from blood. Sample subset: CD45RA+ positively selected. The chain combines TRBV7-3 with TRBJ2-3, with TRBD2 matching over 11 bases. The receptor was derived from a man in his late teens or twenties in good health. The CDR3 nucleotides are TGTGCCAGCAGCCCTGGGCCTAGCGGGGGGGATACGCAGTATTTT. This translates into CASSPGPSGGDTQYF.